This TCR beta chain was documented in a study of cytomegalovirus exposure and HLA in healthy donors. With V trimmed by 3 bases and J by 8 bases, 9 bases remained unmatched. This CDR3 spans 15 amino acids. Germline CDR1 is SGHAT and CDR2 is FQNNGV. General study results and limits: Researchers had no immune exposure information except CMV serostatus available.

A remark on this clone: Its antigen is still unknown.

Amplification used 60 Vbeta primers and 13 Jbeta primers. Repertoires were generated with immunoSEQ multiplex PCR, while TCRdb's copy carries only in-frame clones and drops some. The sample lists 180,000 or so clones, nearly 80% occurring once. Source material: PBMCs. The J gene is TRBJ1-4, the V gene TRBV11-2; TRBD1 agrees at 7 bases. This TCR derives from a man in his forties or fifties in good health and CMV-seropositive. The CDR3 loop is CASSLYSARGEKLFF. The CDR3 coding sequence is TGTGCCAGCAGCTTGTACAGCGCCAGGGGGGAAAAACTGTTTTTT.